This TCR beta chain was sequenced in a study of shared clonotypes between healthy human individuals. Researchers ran the assay at a deep level. Sequencing used immunoSEQ multiplex PCR; TCRdb keeps in-frame clones, though not all of them. The sample lists more than 550,000 clones, about 90% occurring once. A remark on this clone: The antigen remains undetermined.

Selected positively for CCR7 and CD45RO-negative, naive CD8 cells excluded terminally differentiated effector memory CD45RA+ cells. Notes on the study in general: Generation probabilities were higher for clonotypes shared across all four sorted-subset donors than for unshared ones.

The clonotype comes from a man aged 30 to 45 in good health. Specimen: naive CD8+ T cells sorted from blood.

The CDR3 protein is CSVEKTSDSYEQYF. In DNA form, the CDR3 reads TGCAGCGTTGAAAAGACTAGCGATTCCTACGAGCAGTACTTC. This chain connects TRBV29-1 to TRBJ2-7; 8 nucleotides line up with TRBD2. With V trimmed by 2 bases and J by 1 base, 4 bases remained unmatched. Germline CDR1 and CDR2: SQVTM and ANQGSEA. This CDR3 region has 14 residues.